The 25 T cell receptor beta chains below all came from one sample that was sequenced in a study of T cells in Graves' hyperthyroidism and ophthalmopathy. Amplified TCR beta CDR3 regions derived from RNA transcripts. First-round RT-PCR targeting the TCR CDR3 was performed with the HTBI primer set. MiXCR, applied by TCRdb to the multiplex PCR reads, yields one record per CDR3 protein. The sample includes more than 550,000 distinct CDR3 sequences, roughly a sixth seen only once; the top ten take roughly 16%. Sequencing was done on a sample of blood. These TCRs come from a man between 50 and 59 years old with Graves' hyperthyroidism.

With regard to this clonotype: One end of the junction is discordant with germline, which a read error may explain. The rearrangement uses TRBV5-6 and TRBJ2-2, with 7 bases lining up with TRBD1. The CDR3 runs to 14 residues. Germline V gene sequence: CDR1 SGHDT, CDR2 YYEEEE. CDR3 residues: CASSGGQNTGELSF. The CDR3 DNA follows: TGTGCCAGCAGCGGGGGACAGAACACCGGGGAGCTGTCTTTT.

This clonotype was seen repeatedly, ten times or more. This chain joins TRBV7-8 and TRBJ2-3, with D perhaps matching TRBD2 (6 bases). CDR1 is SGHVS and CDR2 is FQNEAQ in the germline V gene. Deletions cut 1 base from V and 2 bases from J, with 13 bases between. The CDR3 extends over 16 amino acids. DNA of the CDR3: TGTGCCAGCAGCTTAGTCGGCGGGACCTCCACAGATACGCAGTATTTT. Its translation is CASSLVGGTSTDTQYF.

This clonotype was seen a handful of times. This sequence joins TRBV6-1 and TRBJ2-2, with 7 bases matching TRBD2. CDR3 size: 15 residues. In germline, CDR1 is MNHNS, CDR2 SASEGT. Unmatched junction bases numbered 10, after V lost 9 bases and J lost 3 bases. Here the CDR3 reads CASSDSGWDTGELFF. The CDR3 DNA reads TGTGCCAGTTCCGATAGCGGGTGGGACACCGGGGAGCTGTTTTTT.

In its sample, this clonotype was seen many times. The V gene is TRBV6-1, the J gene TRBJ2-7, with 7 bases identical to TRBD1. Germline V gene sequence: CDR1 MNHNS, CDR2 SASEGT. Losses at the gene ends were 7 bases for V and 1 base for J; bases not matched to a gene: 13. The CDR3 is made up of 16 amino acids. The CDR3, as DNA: TGTGCCAGCACCGGAGCGCCGGGACAGCTTTCCTACGAGCAGTACTTC. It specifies CASTGAPGQLSYEQYF.

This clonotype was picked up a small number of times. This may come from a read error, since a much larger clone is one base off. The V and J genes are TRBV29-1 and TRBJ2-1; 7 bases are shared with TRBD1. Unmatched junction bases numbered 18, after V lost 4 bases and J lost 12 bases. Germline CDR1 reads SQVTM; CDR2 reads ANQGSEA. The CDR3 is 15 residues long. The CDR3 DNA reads TGCAGCGTTGCCCTTCCGGGACAGAGATTTGATGTGCAGTTCTTC. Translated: CSVALPGQRFDVQFF.

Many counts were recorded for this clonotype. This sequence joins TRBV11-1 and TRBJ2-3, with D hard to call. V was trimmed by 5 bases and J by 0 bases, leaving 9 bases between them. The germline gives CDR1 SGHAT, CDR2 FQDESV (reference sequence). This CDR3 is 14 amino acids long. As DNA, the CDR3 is TGTGCCAGCAGCCGTACCCTTAGCACAGATACGCAGTATTTT. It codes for CASSRTLSTDTQYF.

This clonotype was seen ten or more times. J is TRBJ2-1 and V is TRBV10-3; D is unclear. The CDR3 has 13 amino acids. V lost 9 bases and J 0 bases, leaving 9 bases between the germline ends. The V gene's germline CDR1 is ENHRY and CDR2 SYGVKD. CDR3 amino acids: CAIGASSYNEQFF. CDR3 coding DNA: TGTGCCATTGGAGCCAGCTCCTACAATGAGCAGTTCTTC.

The chain's CDR3 is CASSQDQSRAGTSYNEQFF. The CDR3, as DNA: TGCGCCAGCAGCCAAGATCAAAGCCGAGCGGGAACCTCCTACAATGAGCAGTTCTTC. The rearrangement uses TRBV4-1 and TRBJ2-1, with TRBD2 matching 7 bases. The CDR3 runs to 19 residues. CDR1 is MGHRA and CDR2 is YSYEKL in the germline V gene. V was clipped by 0 bases and J by 0 bases; unmatched bases: 11.

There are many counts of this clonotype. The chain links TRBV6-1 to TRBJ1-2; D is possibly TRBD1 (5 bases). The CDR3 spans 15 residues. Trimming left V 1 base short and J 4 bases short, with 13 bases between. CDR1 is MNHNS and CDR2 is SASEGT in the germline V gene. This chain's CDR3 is CASSEEGVNSYGYTF. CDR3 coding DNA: TGTGCCAGCAGTGAAGAAGGGGTGAACAGCTATGGCTACACCTTC.

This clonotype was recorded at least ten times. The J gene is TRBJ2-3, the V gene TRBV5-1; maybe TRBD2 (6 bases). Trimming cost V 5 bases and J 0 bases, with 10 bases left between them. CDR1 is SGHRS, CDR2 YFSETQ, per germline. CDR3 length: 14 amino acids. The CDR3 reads CASSERASTDTQYF. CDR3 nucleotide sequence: TGCGCCAGCAGTGAGCGGGCCAGCACAGATACGCAGTATTTT.

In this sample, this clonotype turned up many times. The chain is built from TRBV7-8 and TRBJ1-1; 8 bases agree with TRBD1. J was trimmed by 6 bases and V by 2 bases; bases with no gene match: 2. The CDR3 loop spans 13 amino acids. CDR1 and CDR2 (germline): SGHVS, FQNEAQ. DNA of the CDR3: TGTGCCAGCAGCTTAACAGGGGGTCCTGAAGCTTTCTTT. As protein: CASSLTGGPEAFF. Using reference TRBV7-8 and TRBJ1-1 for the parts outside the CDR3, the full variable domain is GAGVSQSPRYKVAKRGQDVALRCDPISGHVSLFWYQQALGQGPEFLTYFQNEAQLDKSGLPSDRFFAERPEGSVSTLKIQRTQQEDSAVYLCASSLTGGPEAFFGQGTRLTVV.

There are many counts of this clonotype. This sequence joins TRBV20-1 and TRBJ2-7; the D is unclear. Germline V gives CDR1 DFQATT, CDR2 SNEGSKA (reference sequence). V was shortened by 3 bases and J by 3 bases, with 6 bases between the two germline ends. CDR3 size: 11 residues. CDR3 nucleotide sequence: TGCAGTGCTAGTCGGAGCTACGAGCAGTACTTC. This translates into CSASRSYEQYF.

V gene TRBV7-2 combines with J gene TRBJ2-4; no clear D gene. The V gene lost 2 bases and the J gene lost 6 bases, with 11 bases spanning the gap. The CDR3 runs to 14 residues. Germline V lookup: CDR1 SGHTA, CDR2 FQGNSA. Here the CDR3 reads CASSLTTIVNIQYF. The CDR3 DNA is TGTGCCAGCAGCTTAACCACCATAGTAAACATTCAGTACTTC.

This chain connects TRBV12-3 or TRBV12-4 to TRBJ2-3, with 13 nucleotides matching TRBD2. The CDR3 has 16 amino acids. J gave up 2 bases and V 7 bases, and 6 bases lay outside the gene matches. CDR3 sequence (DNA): TGTGCCAGCACCAAACTAGCGGGAGGGCACACAGATACGCAGTATTTT. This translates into CASTKLAGGHTDTQYF.

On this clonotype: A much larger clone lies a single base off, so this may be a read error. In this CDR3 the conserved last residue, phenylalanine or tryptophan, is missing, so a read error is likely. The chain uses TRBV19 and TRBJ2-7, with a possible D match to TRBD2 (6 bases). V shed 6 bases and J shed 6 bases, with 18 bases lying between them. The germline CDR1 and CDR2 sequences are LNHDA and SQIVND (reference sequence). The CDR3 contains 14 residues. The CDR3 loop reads CASRRPGTPGEQYL. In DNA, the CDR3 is TGTGCCAGTAGAAGACCCGGGACTCCCGGCGAGCAGTACCTC.

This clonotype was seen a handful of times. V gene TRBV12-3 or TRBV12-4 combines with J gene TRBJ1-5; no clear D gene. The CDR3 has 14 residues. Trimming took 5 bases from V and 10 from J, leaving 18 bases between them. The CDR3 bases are TGTGCCAGCAGTCTTTCGACGGAACTTGGTCCCCAGCATTTT. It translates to CASSLSTELGPQHF.

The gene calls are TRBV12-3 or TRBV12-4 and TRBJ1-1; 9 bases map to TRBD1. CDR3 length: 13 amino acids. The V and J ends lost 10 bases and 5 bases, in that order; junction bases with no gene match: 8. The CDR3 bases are TGTGCCACCTGGGGACAGGGCGAAACTGAAGCTTTCTTT. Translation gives CATWGQGETEAFF.

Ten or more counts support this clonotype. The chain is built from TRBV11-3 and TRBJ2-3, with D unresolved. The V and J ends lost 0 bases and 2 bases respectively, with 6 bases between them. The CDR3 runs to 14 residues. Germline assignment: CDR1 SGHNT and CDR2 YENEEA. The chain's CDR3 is CASSLDPATDTQYF. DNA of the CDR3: TGTGCCAGCAGCTTAGATCCGGCCACAGATACGCAGTATTTT. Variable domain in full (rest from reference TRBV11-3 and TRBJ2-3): EAGVVQSPRYKIIEKKQPVAFWCNPISGHNTLYWYLQNLGQGPELLIRYENEEAVDDSQLPKDRFSAERLKGVDSTLKIQPAELGDSAVYLCASSLDPATDTQYFGPGTRLTVL.

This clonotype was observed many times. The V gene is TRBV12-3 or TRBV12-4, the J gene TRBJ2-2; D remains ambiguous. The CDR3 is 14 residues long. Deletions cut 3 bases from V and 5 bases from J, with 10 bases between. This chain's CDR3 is CASSFDPGTGELFF. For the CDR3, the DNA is TGTGCCAGCAGTTTCGATCCCGGGACCGGGGAGCTGTTTTTT.

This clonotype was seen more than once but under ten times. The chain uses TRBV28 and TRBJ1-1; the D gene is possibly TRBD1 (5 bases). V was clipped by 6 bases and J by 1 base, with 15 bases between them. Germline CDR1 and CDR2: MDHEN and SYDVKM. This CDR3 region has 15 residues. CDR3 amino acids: CASSPRTYANTEAFF. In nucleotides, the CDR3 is TGTGCCAGCAGCCCTCGGACATATGCGAACACTGAAGCTTTCTTT.

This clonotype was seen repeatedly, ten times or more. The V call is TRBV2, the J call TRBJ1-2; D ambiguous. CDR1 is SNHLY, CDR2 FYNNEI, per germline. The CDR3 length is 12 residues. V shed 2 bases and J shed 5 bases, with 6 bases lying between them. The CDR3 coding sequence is TGTGCCAGCAGTGAACCCGCGTATGGCTACACCTTC. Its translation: CASSEPAYGYTF.

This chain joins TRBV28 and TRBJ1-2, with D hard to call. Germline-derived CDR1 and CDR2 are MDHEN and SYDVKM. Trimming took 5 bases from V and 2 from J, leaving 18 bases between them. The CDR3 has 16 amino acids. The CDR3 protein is CASSPRLGRENYGYTF. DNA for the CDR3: TGTGCCAGCAGTCCCCGTCTTGGGAGGGAGAACTATGGCTACACCTTC.

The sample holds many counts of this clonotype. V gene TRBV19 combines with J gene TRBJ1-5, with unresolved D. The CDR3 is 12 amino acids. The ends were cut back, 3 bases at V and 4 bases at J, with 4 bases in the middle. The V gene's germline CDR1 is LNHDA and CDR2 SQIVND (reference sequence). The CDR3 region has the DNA TGTGCCAGTAGTATCGGTAATCAGCCCCAGCATTTT. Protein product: CASSIGNQPQHF.

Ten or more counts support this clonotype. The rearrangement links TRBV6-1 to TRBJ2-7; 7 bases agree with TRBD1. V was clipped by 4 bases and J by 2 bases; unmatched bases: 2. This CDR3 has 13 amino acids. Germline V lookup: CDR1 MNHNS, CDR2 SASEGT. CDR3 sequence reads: CASSAGQTYEQYF. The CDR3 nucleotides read TGTGCCAGCAGTGCGGGACAGACCTACGAGCAGTACTTC.

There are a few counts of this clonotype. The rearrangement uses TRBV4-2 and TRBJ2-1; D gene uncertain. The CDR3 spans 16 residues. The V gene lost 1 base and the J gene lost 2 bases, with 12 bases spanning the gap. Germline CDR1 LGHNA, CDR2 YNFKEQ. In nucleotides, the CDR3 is TGTGCCAGCAGCCAAGTGGTGGACCCGACCTACAATGAGCAGTTCTTC. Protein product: CASSQVVDPTYNEQFF.